The source of this T cell receptor (beta chain) is a study of T-cell reconstitution after alpha-beta-depleted transplantation in children. Findings of the study overall: Most T-cell counts and diversity one year after the transplant came from T cells that were newly produced.

This clonotype was detected only a few times. Its target is unknown. Unique molecular identifiers tagged the TCRbeta library. Via MiXCR, TCRdb re-called the PCR reads, giving one row per CDR3 protein. The data hold about 240,000 distinct CDR3 sequences, with over 20% observed a single time. V lost 4 bases and J lost 2; bases outside the gene matches: 6. Germline values: CDR1 SQVTM, CDR2 ANQGSEA. CDR3 length equals 14 residues. This sequence originates from a girl aged 2 to 10 with Fanconi anemia, due to receive a stem cell transplant. The chain recombines TRBV29-1 with TRBJ2-3; 7 nucleotides line up with TRBD2. The source was PBMCs, collected before TCRalphabeta/CD19-depleted stem cell transplant. CDR3 nucleotides: TGCAGCGTTGTGGGGGGGACCGACACAGATACGCAGTATTTT. Translating it yields CSVVGGTDTDTQYF.